These 14 T cell receptor beta chains share one sample of origin, sequenced in a study of T cell changes during pregnancy in multiple sclerosis. The assay was immunoSEQ multiplex PCR, and TCRdb's table has in-frame clones only and misses some. Of 45,000 to 55,000 clones listed, 92% are singletons. The sample here was CD4+ T cells from peripheral blood mononuclear cells, taken after pregnancy. The source is a female donor in good health, enrolled as a control in a pregnancy study.

The chain links TRBV6-5 to TRBJ2-5, with a possible D match to TRBD2 (7 bases). V was cut by 5 bases and J by 4 bases, with 17 bases left in between. This CDR3 contains 15 residues. Germline lookup yields CDR1 MNHEY and CDR2 SVGAGI. For the CDR3, the DNA is TGTGCCAGCAGTGGGTCCAGCGGGGACATAGAGACCCAGTACTTC. Translation: CASSGSSGDIETQYF.

The chain combines TRBV19 with TRBJ1-2; TRBD1 agrees at 7 bases. From germline, CDR1 is LNHDA and CDR2 SQIVND (reference sequence). This CDR3 region has 13 residues. V trimming: 6 bases; J trimming: 4 bases; junction bases outside the gene matches: 5. This chain's CDR3 is CASSDREGYGYTF. DNA of the CDR3: TGTGCCAGTAGCGACAGGGAAGGCTATGGCTACACCTTC. Complete variable domain (other parts from reference TRBV19 and TRBJ1-2): DGGITQSPKYLFRKEGQNVTLSCEQNLNHDAMYWYRQDPGQGLRLIYYSQIVNDFQKGDIAEGYSVSREKKESFPLTVTSAQKNPTAFYLCASSDREGYGYTFGSGTRLTVV.

The chain couples TRBV18 to TRBJ1-4; D is possibly TRBD1 (6 bases). V was pared by 0 bases and J by 8 bases, with 13 bases between. The germline CDR1 and CDR2 sequences are KGHSH and LQKENI. The CDR3 runs 15 residues. CDR3 coding DNA: TGTGCCAGCTCACCACCGGGGGCATCGTACGAAAAACTGTTTTTT. This gives the protein CASSPPGASYEKLFF.

This chain connects TRBV4-2 to TRBJ1-5; possible D gene TRBD1, 5 bases. This CDR3 contains 14 residues. Trimming cost V 0 bases and J 5 bases, with 8 bases left between them. The germline gives CDR1 LGHNA, CDR2 YNFKEQ. The CDR3 region has the DNA TGTGCCAGCAGCCAAGATCGGGGGGATCAGCCCCAGCATTTT. Its translation is CASSQDRGDQPQHF.

The chain uses TRBV5-4 and TRBJ2-7; tentatively, D is TRBD2 (7 bases). Trimming shortened V by 0 bases and J by 2 bases, and 12 bases separated the two germline ends. CDR1 and CDR2 from the germline V gene are SGHNT and YYREEE (reference sequence). The CDR3 consists of 15 residues. CDR3 in DNA: TGTGCCAGCAGCTTGGGTGTAGGGGGGGCCTACGAGCAGTACTTC. Its translation: CASSLGVGGAYEQYF.

This clone has only a few counts. The chain employs TRBV7-9 and TRBJ1-6; TRBD1 might be the D (6 bases). The germline gives CDR1 SEHNR, CDR2 FQNEAQ (reference sequence). Trimming left V 3 bases short and J 7 bases short, with 7 bases between. The CDR3 is made up of 13 amino acids. The CDR3, as DNA: TGTGCCAGCAGCTTCCAGGGGAATTCACCCCTCCACTTT. It yields the protein CASSFQGNSPLHF.

This rearrangement joins TRBV30 to TRBJ1-1; 12 bases fit TRBD1. This CDR3 spans 14 amino acids. The germline V gene has CDR1 GTSNPN and CDR2 SVGIG (reference sequence). Unmatched junction bases numbered 3, after V lost 1 base and J lost 6 bases. CDR3 region: CAWSAGTGGAEAFF. The CDR3 DNA reads TGTGCCTGGAGTGCCGGGACAGGGGGCGCTGAAGCTTTCTTT.

The rearrangement links TRBV11-1 to TRBJ1-6; the D gene is possibly TRBD1 (5 bases). The CDR3 is 15 amino acids. Germline V gene data show CDR1 as SGHAT and CDR2 as FQDESV (reference sequence). Trimming removed 3 bases from V and 10 bases from J, with 16 bases in between. CDR3 DNA: TGTGCCAGCAGCTTCCGACCCAGGGTTGGGTCACCCCTCCACTTT. It translates to CASSFRPRVGSPLHF.

The genes are TRBV28 and TRBJ1-3, with D hard to call. The CDR3 spans 14 residues. CDR1 is MDHEN and CDR2 is SYDVKM in the germline V gene. V lost 2 bases, J lost 4 bases, and 9 bases lay in between. CDR3 sequence reads: CASSLVSPGNTIYF. The CDR3 DNA reads TGTGCCAGCAGTTTAGTCTCCCCCGGAAACACCATATATTTT.

J is TRBJ2-1 and V is TRBV29-1; D unresolved. The V gene lost 3 bases and the J gene lost 7 bases, with 4 bases spanning the gap. This CDR3 contains 10 residues. CDR1 SQVTM and CDR2 ANQGSEA come from the germline V gene. This chain's CDR3 is CSVDGNEQFF. Here the CDR3 DNA reads TGCAGCGTTGACGGGAATGAGCAGTTCTTC.

This chain connects TRBV5-4 to TRBJ1-6; TRBD1 agrees at 9 bases. CDR1 and CDR2 (germline): SGHNT, YYREEE (reference sequence). Unmatched junction bases numbered 11, after V lost 4 bases and J lost 15 bases. The CDR3 covers 14 residues. CDR3 sequence reads: CASSLLGTGKDLHF. The CDR3 region has the DNA TGTGCCAGCAGCCTACTAGGGACAGGGAAAGACCTCCACTTT.

The chain employs TRBV5-1 and TRBJ1-6; TRBD1 matches 10 bases. V was pared by 3 bases and J by 7 bases, with 4 bases of the junction left unmatched. This CDR3 has 15 residues. The germline V gene encodes CDR1 SGHRS and CDR2 YFSETQ. DNA for the CDR3: TGCGCCAGCAGCTACATGGGACAGGGGAATTCACCCCTCCACTTT. Protein product: CASSYMGQGNSPLHF.

J is TRBJ1-2 and V is TRBV19; D is possibly TRBD1 (6 bases). Per germline, CDR1 LNHDA and CDR2 SQIVND (reference sequence). There are 14 residues in the CDR3. The V and J ends lost 4 bases and 8 bases respectively, with 17 bases between them. CDR3 protein: CASSTPGADRGYTF. CDR3 coding DNA: TGTGCCAGTAGTACCCCAGGGGCGGACAGAGGCTACACCTTC. The full variable domain, rest sourced from reference TRBV19 and TRBJ1-2, is DGGITQSPKYLFRKEGQNVTLSCEQNLNHDAMYWYRQDPGQGLRLIYYSQIVNDFQKGDIAEGYSVSREKKESFPLTVTSAQKNPTAFYLCASSTPGADRGYTFGSGTRLTVV.

The chain uses TRBV7-9 and TRBJ2-4, with 13 positions matching TRBD2. Germline CDR1 SEHNR, CDR2 FQNEAQ (reference sequence). CDR3 length equals 16 residues. With V trimmed by 5 bases and J by 7 bases, 8 bases remained unmatched. CDR3 amino acids: CASSVGLAGLGNIQYF. The DNA for the CDR3 is TGTGCCAGCAGCGTGGGACTAGCGGGACTCGGGAACATTCAGTACTTC.